The 10 T cell receptor beta chains given below trace back to one sample, sequenced in a study of control samples from healthy donors and cancer patients. Profiling relied on immunoSEQ multiplex PCR, and the TCRdb table lists in-frame clones only, not all of them. The sample records 80,000 to 100,000 clones, 88% being singletons. The sample comprised blood. All receptors derive from a man in his thirties or forties in good health.

CDR3 bases: TGTGCCAGCAGCTTAACGACAGGGGGCCTTCCATACGAGCAGTACTTC. Protein: CASSLTTGGLPYEQYF. V and J are TRBV11-2 and TRBJ2-7, with TRBD1 identical over 10 bases. This CDR3 contains 16 residues. CDR1 and CDR2 from the germline V gene are SGHAT and FQNNGV. The ends lost 2 bases at V and 4 bases at J; junction bases unmatched: 8.

The chain is built from TRBV11-2 and TRBJ1-1; tentative D call: TRBD1 (5 bases). CDR1 is SGHAT, CDR2 FQNNGV, per germline. The CDR3 spans 15 residues. Deletions cut 1 base from V and 3 bases from J, with 12 bases between. CDR3 in DNA: TGTGCCAGCAGCTTAGGGCGCAGGGACGACACTGAAGCTTTCTTT. This translates into CASSLGRRDDTEAFF. Full variable domain (missing parts from reference TRBV11-2 and TRBJ1-1): EAGVAQSPRYKIIEKRQSVAFWCNPISGHATLYWYQQILGQGPKLLIQFQNNGVVDDSQLPKDRFSAERLKGVDSTLKIQPAKLEDSAVYLCASSLGRRDDTEAFFGQGTRLTVV.

This clone was seen once. The chain couples TRBV19 to TRBJ1-5, with D uncertain. The germline CDR1 and CDR2 sequences are LNHDA and SQIVND (reference sequence). The V gene lost 3 bases and the J gene lost 0 bases, with 9 bases spanning the gap. The CDR3 loop spans 15 amino acids. The CDR3 reads CASSMTVYSNQPQHF. CDR3 DNA: TGTGCCAGTAGTATGACGGTTTATAGCAATCAGCCCCAGCATTTT.

This clone appeared a few times. The chain combines TRBV10-3 with TRBJ2-1; D gene ambiguous. Germline values: CDR1 ENHRY, CDR2 SYGVKD. V lost 5 bases and J 10 bases, leaving 3 bases between the germline ends. The CDR3 sequence is 9 residues long. CDR3 DNA sequence: TGTGCCATCAGTTCCGAGCAGTTCTTC. This encodes CAISSEQFF.

This clone occurred once. This chain joins TRBV19 and TRBJ1-3, with unresolved D. This CDR3 is 14 amino acids long. The ends were cut back, 3 bases at V and 2 bases at J, with 8 bases in the middle. Per germline, CDR1 LNHDA and CDR2 SQIVND (reference sequence). The DNA of the CDR3 is TGTGCCAGTAGTATTATCTCAGCTGGAAACACCATATATTTT. This gives the protein CASSIISAGNTIYF.

CDR3 in DNA: TGTGCCTGGAGTCCGGGACGGATCAATCAGCCCCAGCATTTT. This gives the protein CAWSPGRINQPQHF. V gene TRBV30 combines with J gene TRBJ1-5, with D possibly matching TRBD1 (5 bases). The CDR3 is made up of 14 amino acids. The V end was cut by 2 bases, the J end by 3 bases, with 11 bases between. CDR1 GTSNPN and CDR2 SVGIG come from the germline V gene (reference sequence).

The chain joins TRBV19 to TRBJ2-7, with 9 bases identical to TRBD1. V shed 7 bases, J shed 3 bases, and the junction held 7 bases outside the gene matches. There are 14 residues in the CDR3. Germline V lookup: CDR1 LNHDA, CDR2 SQIVND (reference sequence). The CDR3 region is CASNAGQGHYEQYF. The CDR3 region has the DNA TGTGCCAGTAATGCGGGACAGGGACACTACGAGCAGTACTTC.

The CDR3 here is CASSFPRGGEKLFF. For the CDR3, the DNA is TGTGCCAGCAGTTTCCCCCGGGGGGGTGAAAAACTGTTTTTT. The rearrangement links TRBV28 to TRBJ1-4; D is perhaps TRBD1 (5 bases). V was clipped by 3 bases and J by 7 bases, with 12 bases between them. Germline loops: CDR1 MDHEN, CDR2 SYDVKM. There are 14 residues in the CDR3.

Comment on this clone: Its ends do not fully match the called genes, so a read error is possible. The CDR3 is CASRQEYNEQFF. The CDR3 DNA sequence: TGTGCCAGCAGACAAGAGTACAATGAGCAGTTCTTC. The chain recombines TRBV3-1 (or the pseudogene TRBV3-2) with TRBJ2-1; no clear D. Per germline, CDR1 LGHDT and CDR2 YNNKEL (reference sequence). The CDR3 is 12 residues long.

This rearrangement joins TRBV9 to TRBJ2-1; 14 nucleotides align to TRBD2. The CDR3 covers 14 residues. V lost 6 bases to trimming and J lost 13 bases; unmatched junction nucleotides: 9. Germline V gives CDR1 SGDLS, CDR2 YYNGEE. DNA for the CDR3: TGTGCCAGCATGGGCGGACTAGCGGGAGGAGAACAGTTCTTC. This sequence encodes CASMGGLAGGEQFF.